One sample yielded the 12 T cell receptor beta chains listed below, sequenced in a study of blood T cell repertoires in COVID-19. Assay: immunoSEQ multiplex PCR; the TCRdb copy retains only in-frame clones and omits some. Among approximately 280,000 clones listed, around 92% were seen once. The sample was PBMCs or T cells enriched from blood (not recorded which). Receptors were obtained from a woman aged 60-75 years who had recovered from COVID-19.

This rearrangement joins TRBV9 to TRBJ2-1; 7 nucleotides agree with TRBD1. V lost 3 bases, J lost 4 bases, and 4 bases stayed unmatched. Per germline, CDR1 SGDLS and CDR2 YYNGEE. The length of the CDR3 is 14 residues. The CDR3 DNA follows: TGTGCCAGCAGCGAGGGACAGACATACAATGAGCAGTTCTTC. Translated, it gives CASSEGQTYNEQFF.

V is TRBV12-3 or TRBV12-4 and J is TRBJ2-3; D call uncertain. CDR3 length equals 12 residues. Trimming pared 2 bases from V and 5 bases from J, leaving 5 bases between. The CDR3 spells CASSLNGDTQYF. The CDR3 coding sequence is TGTGCCAGCAGTTTAAACGGAGATACGCAGTATTTT.

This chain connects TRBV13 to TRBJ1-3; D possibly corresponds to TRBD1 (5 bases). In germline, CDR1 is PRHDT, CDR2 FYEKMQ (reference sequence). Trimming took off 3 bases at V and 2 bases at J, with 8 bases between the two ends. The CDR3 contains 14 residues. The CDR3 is CASSFLQAGNTIYF. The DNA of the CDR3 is TGTGCCAGCAGCTTTTTACAGGCTGGAAACACCATATATTTT.

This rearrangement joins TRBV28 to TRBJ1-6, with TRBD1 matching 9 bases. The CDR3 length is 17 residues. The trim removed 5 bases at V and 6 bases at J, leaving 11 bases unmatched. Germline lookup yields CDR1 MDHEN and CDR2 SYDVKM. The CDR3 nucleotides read TGTGCCAGCAGTCCGCACAGGGGGCAAGTTTCTAATTCACCCCTCCACTTT. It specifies CASSPHRGQVSNSPLHF.

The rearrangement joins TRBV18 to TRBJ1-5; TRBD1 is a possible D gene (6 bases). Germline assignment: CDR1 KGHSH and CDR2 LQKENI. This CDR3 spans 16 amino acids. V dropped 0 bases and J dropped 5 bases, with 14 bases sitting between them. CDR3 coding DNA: TGTGCCAGCTCACCACCGGGCAGGGGCCCCTATCAGCCCCAGCATTTT. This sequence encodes CASSPPGRGPYQPQHF.

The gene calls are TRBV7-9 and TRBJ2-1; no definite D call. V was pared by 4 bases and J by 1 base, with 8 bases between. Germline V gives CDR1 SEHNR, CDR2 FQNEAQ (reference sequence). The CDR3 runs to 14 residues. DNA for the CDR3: TGTGCCAGCAGCTCCACGGTGTCCTACAATGAGCAGTTCTTC. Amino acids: CASSSTVSYNEQFF.

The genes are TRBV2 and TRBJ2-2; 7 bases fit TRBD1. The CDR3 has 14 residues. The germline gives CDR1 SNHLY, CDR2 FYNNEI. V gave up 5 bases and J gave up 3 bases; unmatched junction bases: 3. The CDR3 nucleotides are TGTGCCAGCAGTATGACAGGGTACACCGGGGAGCTGTTTTTT. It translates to CASSMTGYTGELFF.

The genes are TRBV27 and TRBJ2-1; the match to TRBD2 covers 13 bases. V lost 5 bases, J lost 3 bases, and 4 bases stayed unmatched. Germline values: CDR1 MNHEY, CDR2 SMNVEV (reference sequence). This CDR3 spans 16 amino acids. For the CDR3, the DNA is TGTGCCAGCAGTCCGACTAGCGGGAGGCACTACAATGAGCAGTTCTTC. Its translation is CASSPTSGRHYNEQFF.

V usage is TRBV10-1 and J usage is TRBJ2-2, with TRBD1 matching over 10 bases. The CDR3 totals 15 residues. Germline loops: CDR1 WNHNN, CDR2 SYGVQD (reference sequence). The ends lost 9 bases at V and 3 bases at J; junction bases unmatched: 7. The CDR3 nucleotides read TGCGCCAGTGGACAGGGGGACTCCCACACCGGGGAGCTGTTTTTT. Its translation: CASGQGDSHTGELFF.

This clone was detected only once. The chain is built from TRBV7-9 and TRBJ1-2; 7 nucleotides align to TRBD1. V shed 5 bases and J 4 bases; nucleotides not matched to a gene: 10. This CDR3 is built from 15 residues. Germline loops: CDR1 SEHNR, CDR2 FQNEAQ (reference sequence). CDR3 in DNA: TGTGCCAGCAGCGTACAGGGGCGGGAGGGCTATGGCTACACCTTC. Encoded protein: CASSVQGREGYGYTF.

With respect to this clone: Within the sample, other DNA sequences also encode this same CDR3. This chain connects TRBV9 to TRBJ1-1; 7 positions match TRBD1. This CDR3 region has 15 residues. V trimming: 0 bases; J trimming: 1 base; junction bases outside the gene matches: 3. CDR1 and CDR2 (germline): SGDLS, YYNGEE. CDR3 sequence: CASSVGGTANTEAFF. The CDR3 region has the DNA TGTGCCAGCAGCGTAGGGGGGACAGCGAACACTGAAGCTTTCTTT.

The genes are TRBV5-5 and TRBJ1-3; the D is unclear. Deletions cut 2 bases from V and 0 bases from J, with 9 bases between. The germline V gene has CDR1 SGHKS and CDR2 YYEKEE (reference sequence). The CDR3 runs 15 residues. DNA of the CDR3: TGTGCCAGCAGCTTAACGGACTCCTCTGGAAACACCATATATTTT. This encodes CASSLTDSSGNTIYF.